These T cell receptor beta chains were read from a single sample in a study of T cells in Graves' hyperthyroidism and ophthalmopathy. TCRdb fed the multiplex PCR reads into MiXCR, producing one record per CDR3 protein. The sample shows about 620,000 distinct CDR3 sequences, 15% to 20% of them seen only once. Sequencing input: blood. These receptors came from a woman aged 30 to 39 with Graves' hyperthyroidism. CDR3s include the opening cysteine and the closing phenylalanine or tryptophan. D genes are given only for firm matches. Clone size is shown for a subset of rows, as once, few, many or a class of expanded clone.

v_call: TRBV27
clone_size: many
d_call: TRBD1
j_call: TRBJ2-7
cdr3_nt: TGTGCCAGCAGTCCCGGGACAGGGGTTAGGTACGAGCAGTACTTC
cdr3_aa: CASSPGTGVRYEQYF

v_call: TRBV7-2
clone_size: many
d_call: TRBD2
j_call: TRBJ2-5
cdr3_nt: TGTGCCAGCAGCGTAGGACTAGCGGGGAACCAAGAGACCCAGTACTTC
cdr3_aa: CASSVGLAGNQETQYF

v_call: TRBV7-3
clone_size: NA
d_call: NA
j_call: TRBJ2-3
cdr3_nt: TGTGCCAGCAGCTTAAAATTGACGAGGGCCGCAGATACGCAGTATTTT
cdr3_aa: CASSLKLTRAADTQYF

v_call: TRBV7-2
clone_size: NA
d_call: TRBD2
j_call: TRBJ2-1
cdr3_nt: TGTGCCAGCAGCTTAGGGACTAGCGGGAGGACGTCGGGGCAGTTCTTC
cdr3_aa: CASSLGTSGRTSGQFF

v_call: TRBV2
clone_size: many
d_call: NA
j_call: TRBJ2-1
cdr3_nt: TGTGCCAGCAGTGGTCCAGGGGCCGGCAATGAGCAGTTCTTC
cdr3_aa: CASSGPGAGNEQFF

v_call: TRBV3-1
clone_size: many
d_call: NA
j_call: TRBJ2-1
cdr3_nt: TGTGCCAGCAGCCACCCGGGAGAGGCCTACAATGAGCAGTTCTTC
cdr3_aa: CASSHPGEAYNEQFF

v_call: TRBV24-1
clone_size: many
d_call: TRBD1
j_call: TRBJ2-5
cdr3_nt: TGTGCCACCAGTGATTTTGGGACAGGGAAAGAGACCCAGTACTTC
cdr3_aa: CATSDFGTGKETQYF

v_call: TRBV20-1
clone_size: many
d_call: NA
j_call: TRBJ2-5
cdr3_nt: TGCAGTGCCAATAGTGTGGGAGGGGGGGAGACCCAGTACTTC
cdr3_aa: CSANSVGGGETQYF

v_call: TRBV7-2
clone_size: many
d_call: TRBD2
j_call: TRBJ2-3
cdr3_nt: TGTGCCAGCAGCTTATCAGGCGGGAGTTTTAGTACGCAGTATTTT
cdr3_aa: CASSLSGGSFSTQYF

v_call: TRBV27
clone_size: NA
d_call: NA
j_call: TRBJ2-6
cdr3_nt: TGTGCCAGCACCAAAGGGTACAGTCACTCTGGGGCCAACGTCCTGACTTTC
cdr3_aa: CASTKGYSHSGANVLTF

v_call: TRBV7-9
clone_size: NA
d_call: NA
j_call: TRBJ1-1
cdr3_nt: TGTGCCAGCAGCTTACGACAACGCTCATTGGGGGCTTTCTTT
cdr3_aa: CASSLRQRSLGAFF

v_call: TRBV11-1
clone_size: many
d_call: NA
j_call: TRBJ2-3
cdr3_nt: TGTGCCAGCAGCCTTGTCGGGCCAGATACGCAGTATTTT
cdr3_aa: CASSLVGPDTQYF

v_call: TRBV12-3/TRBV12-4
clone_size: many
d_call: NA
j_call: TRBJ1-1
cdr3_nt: TGTGCCAGCAGCTATGACGACAGGTTGAACACTGAAGCTTTCTTT
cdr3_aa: CASSYDDRLNTEAFF

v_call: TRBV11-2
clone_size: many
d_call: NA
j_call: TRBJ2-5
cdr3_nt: TGTGCCAGCAGCTTAGATCAGAATGGCATCTTTCAAGAGACCCAGTACTTC
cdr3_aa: CASSLDQNGIFQETQYF

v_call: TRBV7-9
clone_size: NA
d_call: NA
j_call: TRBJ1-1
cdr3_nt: TGTGCCAGCAGCCCGAATTGGGGGGCGGGCATGAACACTGAAGCTTTCTTT
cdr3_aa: CASSPNWGAGMNTEAFF

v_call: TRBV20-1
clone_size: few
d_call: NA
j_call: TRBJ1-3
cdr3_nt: TGCAGTGCAGAGAGCTACCGCGATTGGGAAAGGCCTGGAAACACCATATATTTT
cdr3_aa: CSAESYRDWERPGNTIYF

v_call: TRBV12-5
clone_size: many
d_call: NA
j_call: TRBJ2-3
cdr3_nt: TGTGCTAGTGGTTTGGGAGCGGGTCATACGCAGTATTTT
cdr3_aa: CASGLGAGHTQYF

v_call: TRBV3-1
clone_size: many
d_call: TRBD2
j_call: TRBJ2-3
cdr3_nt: TGTGCCAGCAGCCAAGGACTAGCCGTCGATACGCAGTATTTT
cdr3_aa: CASSQGLAVDTQYF

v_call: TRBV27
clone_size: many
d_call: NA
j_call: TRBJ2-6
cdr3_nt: TGTGCCAGCAGCGTTCTCCCGAGCTCTGGGGCCAACGTCCTGACTTTC
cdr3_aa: CASSVLPSSGANVLTF

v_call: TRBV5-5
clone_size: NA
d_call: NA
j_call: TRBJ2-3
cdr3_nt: TGTGCCAGCAGCTCAAGGGGGGGCGCGGGAGTCGCAGATACGCAGTATTTT
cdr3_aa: CASSSRGGAGVADTQYF

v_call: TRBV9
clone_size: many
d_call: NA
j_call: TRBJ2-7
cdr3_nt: TGTGCCAGCAGCGTAGGTGGGGGAGGCGAGCAGTACTTC
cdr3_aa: CASSVGGGGEQYF

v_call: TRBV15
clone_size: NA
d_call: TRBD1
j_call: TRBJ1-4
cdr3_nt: TGTGCCACCAGCAGGGACAGGGTTAATGAAAAACTGTTTTTT
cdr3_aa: CATSRDRVNEKLFF

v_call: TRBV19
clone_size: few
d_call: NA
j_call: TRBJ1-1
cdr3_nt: TGTGCCGTAAGAAAATTTCGGGATGGGCGGAACACTGAAGCTTTCTTT
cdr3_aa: CAVRKFRDGRNTEAFF

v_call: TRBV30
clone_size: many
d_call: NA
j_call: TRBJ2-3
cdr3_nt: TGTGCCTGGAGTGGGTTCAGCGGGACAAGCACAGATACGCAGTATTTT
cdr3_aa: CAWSGFSGTSTDTQYF

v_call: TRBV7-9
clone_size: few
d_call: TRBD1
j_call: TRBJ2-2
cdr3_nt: TGTGCCACACCGGGACAGGGAACCGGGGAGCTGTTTTTT
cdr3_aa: CATPGQGTGELFF

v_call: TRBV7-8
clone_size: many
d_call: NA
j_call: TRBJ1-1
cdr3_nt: TGTGCCAGCAGCAAAGTGGGCACATTCACTGAAGCTTTCTTT
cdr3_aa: CASSKVGTFTEAFF

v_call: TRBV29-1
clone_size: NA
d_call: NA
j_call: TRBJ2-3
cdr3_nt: TGCAGCGTCAAGGGGGATACGCAGTATTTT
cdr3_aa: CSVKGDTQYF

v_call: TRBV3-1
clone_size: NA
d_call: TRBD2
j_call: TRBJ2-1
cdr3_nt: TGTGCCAGCAGCTCAGCCGGGGGCCTAGCGGGCCTTAGCTCCTACAATGAGCAGTTCTTC
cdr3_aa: CASSSAGGLAGLSSYNEQFF

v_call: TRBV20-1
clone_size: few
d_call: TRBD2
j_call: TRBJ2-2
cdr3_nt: TGCAGTGCTAGAGGTGGACTAGCGGGAGTCGGGTCCGGGGAGCTGTTTTTT
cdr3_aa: CSARGGLAGVGSGELFF

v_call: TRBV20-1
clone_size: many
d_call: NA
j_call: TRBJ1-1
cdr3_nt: TGCAGTGCTGCGGTGGGCAGATTCATGAACACTGAAGCTTTCTTT
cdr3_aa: CSAAVGRFMNTEAFF

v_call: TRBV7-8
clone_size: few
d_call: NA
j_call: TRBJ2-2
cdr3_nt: TGTGCCAGCAGCCCCCAGAACGGGGTTAACACCGGGGAGCTGTTTTTT
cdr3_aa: CASSPQNGVNTGELFF

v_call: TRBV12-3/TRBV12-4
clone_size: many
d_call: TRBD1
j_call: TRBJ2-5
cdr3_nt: TGTGCCAGCAGACGACAGGGTGGGGGTGAGACCCAGTACTTC
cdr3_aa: CASRRQGGGETQYF

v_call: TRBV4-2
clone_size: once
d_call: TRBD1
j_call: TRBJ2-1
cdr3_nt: TGTGCCAGCAGCCAGGAAAGGGGACAGGGGACTTCTAATGAGCAGTTCTTC
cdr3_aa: CASSQERGQGTSNEQFF

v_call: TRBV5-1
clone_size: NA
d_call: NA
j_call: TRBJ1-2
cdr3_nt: TGCGCCAGCAGCTTGGTGGCCGGGGGGGCTGGCTACACCTTC
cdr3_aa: CASSLVAGGAGYTF